This TCR beta chain was identified during a study of blood T cell repertoires in COVID-19. At the level of the study: Specimens from acute and convalescent COVID-19 originated in the United States, Italy and Spain. Nucleic acid was either cDNA or gDNA, and it came from T cells, B-cell-depleted T cells, or PBMCs.

Authors' processing steps: Counts of nucleated cells, estimated from reference gene primer amplification, were obtained. Clones were read by immunoSEQ multiplex PCR, and TCRdb kept only the in-frame ones, dropping some. V, J and clone size are those of that table, while D and trimming were read from the DNA. This sample has approximately 72,000 clones, with about 85% found just once. CDR3 length: 14 residues. Germline CDR1 LNHDA, CDR2 SQIVND (reference sequence). The J segment lost 4 bases and the V segment lost 8 bases, leaving 11 bases of the junction unmatched. The sequenced sample consisted of peripheral blood. The chain carries TRBV19 and TRBJ2-7; 7 nucleotides match TRBD2. The origin of this receptor is an elderly woman with active or convalescent COVID-19. The chain's CDR3 is CASAGGTNEYEQYF. In DNA, the CDR3 is TGTGCCAGTGCGGGCGGGACTAACGAATACGAGCAGTACTTC.